This record covers a single T cell receptor beta chain. Method: immunoSEQ multiplex PCR; TCRdb's copy keeps in-frame clones and lacks some. In the table there are 15,000 to 20,000 clones, around four fifths of which are singletons. The record originates from a study of sequential checkpoint blockade in melanoma. Trimming removed 3 bases from V and 6 bases from J, with 8 bases in between. In germline, CDR1 is LGHNA, CDR2 YNFKEQ. The length of the CDR3 is 12 residues. Treatment in this sample: randomized to nivolumab then ipilimumab (arm A) or the reverse (arm B). Sorted cells were live CD3+CD8+, lacking CD19 and CD56, from PBMCs.

This sequence originates from a human donor with melanoma. This chain links TRBV4-2 with TRBJ1-2; no definite D call. The material was CD8+ T cells sorted from blood (inferred from file names), obtained from a patient given nivolumab and ipilimumab in sequence. CDR3 loop: CASSQVRDGYTF. The CDR3 region has the DNA TGTGCCAGCAGCCAGGTGCGGGATGGCTACACCTTC.